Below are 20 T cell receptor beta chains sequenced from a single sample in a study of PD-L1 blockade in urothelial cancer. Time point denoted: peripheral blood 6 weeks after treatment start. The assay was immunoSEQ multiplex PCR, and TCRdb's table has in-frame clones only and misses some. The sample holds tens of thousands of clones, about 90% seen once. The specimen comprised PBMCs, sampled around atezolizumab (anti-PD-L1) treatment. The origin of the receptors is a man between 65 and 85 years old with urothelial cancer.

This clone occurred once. This CDR3 is CASIASGSTDTQYF. The CDR3, as DNA: TGTGCCAGCATCGCTAGCGGGAGTACAGATACGCAGTATTTT. The rearrangement links TRBV14 to TRBJ2-3; 10 bases align to TRBD2. CDR3 length: 14 amino acids. Per the germline V gene, CDR1 is SGHDN and CDR2 is FVKESK. The junction had 4 bases not matched to a gene; V was cut back by 7 bases and J by 3 bases.

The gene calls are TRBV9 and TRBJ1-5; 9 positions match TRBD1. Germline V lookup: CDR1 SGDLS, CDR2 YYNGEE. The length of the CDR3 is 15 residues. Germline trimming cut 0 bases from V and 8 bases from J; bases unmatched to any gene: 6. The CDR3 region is CASSVGWDRDEPQHF. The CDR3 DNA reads TGTGCCAGCAGCGTAGGGTGGGACAGGGACGAGCCCCAGCATTTT.

CDR3 DNA: TGTGCCAGCAGCGTAGGGCTAGCTGAAAAACTGTTTTTT. Encoded protein: CASSVGLAEKLFF. This rearrangement joins TRBV7-2 to TRBJ1-4, with D uncertain. Germline V gene lookup returns CDR1 SGHTA and CDR2 FQGNSA. This CDR3 has 13 amino acids. The V end was cut by 5 bases, the J end by 7 bases, with 11 bases between.

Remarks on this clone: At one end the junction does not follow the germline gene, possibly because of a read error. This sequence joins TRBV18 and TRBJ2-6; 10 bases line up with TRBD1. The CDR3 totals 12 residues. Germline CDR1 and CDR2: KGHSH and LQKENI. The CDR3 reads CASSPRDRGPDF. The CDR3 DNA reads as TGTGCCAGCTCACCACGGGACAGGGGTCCTGATTTC.

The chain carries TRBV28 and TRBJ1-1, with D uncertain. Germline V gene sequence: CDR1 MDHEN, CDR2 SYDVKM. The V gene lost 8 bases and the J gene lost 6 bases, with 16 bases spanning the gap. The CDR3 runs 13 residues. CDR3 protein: CASQIRGRAEAFF. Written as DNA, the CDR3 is TGTGCCAGCCAGATTCGGGGTAGAGCTGAAGCTTTCTTT.

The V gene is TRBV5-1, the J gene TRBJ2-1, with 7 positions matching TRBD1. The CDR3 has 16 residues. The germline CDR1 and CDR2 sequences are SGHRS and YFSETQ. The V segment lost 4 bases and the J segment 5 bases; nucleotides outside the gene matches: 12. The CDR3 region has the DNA TGCGCCAGCAGCCCTACCCAGACAGGGTGGGACAATGAGCAGTTCTTC. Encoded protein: CASSPTQTGWDNEQFF.

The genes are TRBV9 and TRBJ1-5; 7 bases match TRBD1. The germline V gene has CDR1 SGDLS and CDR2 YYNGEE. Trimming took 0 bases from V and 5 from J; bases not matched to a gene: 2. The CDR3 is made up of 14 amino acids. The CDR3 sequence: CASSVGQGDQPQHF. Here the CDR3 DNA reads TGTGCCAGCAGCGTAGGACAGGGCGATCAGCCCCAGCATTTT.

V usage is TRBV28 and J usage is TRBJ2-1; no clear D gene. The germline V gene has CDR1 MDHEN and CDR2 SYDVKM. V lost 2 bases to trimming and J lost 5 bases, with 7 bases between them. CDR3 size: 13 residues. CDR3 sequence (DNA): TGTGCCAGCAGTTTAGACTTCAACAATGAGCAGTTCTTC. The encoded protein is CASSLDFNNEQFF.

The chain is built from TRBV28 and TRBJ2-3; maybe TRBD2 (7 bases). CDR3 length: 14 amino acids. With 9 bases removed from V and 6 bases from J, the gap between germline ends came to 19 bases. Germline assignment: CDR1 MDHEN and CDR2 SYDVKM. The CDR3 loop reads CASEGGAFVDTQYF. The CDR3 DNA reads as TGTGCCAGTGAGGGGGGGGCCTTTGTGGATACGCAGTATTTT.

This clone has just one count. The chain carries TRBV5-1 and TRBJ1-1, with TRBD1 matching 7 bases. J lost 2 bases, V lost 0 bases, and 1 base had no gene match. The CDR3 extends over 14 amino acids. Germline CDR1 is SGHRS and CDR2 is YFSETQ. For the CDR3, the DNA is TGCGCCAGCAGCTTGGACAGGGGCAACACTGAAGCTTTCTTT. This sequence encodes CASSLDRGNTEAFF.

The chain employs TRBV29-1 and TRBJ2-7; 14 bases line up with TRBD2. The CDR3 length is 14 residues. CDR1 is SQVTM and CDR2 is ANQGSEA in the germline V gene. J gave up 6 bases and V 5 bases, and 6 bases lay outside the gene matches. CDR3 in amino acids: CSVIPGLAGVEQYF. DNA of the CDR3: TGCAGCGTTATCCCGGGACTAGCGGGAGTCGAGCAGTACTTC.

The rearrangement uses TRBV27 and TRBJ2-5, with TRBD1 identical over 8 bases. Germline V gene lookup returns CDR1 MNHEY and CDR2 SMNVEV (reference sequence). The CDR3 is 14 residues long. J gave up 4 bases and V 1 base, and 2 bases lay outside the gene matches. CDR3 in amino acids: CASSLWQGAETQYF. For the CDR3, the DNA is TGTGCCAGCAGTTTATGGCAGGGGGCAGAGACCCAGTACTTC.

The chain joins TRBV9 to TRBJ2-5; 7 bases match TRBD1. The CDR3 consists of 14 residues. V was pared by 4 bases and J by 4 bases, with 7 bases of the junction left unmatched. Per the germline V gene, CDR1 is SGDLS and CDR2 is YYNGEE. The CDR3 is CASSLGRGRETQYF. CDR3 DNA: TGTGCCAGCAGCCTGGGCAGGGGGAGAGAGACCCAGTACTTC. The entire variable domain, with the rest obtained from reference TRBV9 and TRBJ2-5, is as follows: DSGVTQTPKHLITATGQRVTLRCSPRSGDLSVYWYQQSLDQGLQFLIQYYNGEERAKGNILERFSAQQFPDLHSELNLSSLELGDSALYFCASSLGRGRETQYFGPGTRLLVL.

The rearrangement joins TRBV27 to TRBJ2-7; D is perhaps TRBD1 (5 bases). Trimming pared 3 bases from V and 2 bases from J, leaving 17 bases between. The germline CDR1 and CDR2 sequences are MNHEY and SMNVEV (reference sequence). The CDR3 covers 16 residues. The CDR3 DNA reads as TGTGCCAGCAGTTTCTCTGGGGCGGTTCCTACCTACGAGCAGTACTTC. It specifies CASSFSGAVPTYEQYF.

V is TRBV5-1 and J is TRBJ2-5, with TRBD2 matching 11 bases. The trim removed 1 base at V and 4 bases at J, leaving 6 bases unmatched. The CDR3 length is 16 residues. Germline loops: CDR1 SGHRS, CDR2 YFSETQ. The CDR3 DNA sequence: TGCGCCAGCAGCTTGTACACTAGCGGGAGTCCAGAGACCCAGTACTTC. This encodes CASSLYTSGSPETQYF.

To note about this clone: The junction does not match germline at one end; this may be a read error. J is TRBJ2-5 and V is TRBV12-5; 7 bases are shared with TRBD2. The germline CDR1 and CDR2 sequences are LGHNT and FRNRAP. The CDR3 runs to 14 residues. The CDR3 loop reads CASAREGTQGTQYF. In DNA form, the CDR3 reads TGTGCTAGTGCCAGGGAGGGTACCCAAGGGACCCAGTACTTC.

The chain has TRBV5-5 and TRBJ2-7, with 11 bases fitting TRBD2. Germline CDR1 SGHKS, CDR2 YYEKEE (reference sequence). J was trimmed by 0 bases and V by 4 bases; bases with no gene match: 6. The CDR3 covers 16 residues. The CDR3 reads CASSTGLADPSYEQYF. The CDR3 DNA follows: TGTGCCAGCAGCACGGGACTAGCGGATCCCTCCTACGAGCAGTACTTC.

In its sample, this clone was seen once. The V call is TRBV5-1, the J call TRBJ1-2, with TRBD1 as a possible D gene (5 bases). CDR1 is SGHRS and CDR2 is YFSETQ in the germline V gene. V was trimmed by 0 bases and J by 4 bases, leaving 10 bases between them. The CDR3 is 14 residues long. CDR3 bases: TGCGCCAGCAGCTTGGATGTAGGGGCCTATGGCTACACCTTC. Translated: CASSLDVGAYGYTF.

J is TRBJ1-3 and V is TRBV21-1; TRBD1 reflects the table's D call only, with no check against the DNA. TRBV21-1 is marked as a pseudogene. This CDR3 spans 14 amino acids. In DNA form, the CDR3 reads TGTGCCAGCAGCAGGGGACAGCCTGGAAACACCATATATTTT. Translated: CASSRGQPGNTIYF.

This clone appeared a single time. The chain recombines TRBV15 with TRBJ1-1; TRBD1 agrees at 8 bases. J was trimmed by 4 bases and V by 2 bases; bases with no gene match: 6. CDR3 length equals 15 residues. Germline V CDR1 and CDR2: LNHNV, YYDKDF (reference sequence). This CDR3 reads CATSRHRGKRTEAFF. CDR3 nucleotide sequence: TGTGCCACCAGCAGACACAGGGGGAAACGCACTGAAGCTTTCTTT.